This TCR beta chain was obtained from a study of cytomegalovirus exposure and HLA in healthy donors. General study results and limits: The study put some 150 TCR beta chains on its list as cytomegalovirus-associated.

A word on this clone: Its target is unknown.

Using immunoSEQ multiplex PCR, the repertoire was profiled, and TCRdb retains in-frame clones only, with some absent. The sample holds 70,000 to 85,000 clones; 94% are singletons and the top ten take 1.9%. This CDR3 spans 17 amino acids. The V gene's germline CDR1 is LNHDA and CDR2 SQIVND (reference sequence). V gave up 8 bases and J gave up 4 bases; unmatched junction bases: 17. The J gene is TRBJ2-7, the V gene TRBV19, with 10 nucleotides matching TRBD2. The TCR sequence derives from a woman aged 18-35 years in good health and CMV-seropositive. The sample taken for sequencing was PBMCs. The CDR3 spells CASQRTSGSHQLYEQYF. The CDR3, as DNA: TGTGCCAGTCAAAGGACTAGCGGATCCCACCAACTTTACGAGCAGTACTTC.